This TCR beta chain came from a study of shared clonotypes between healthy human individuals. In its sample, this clone was seen once. Its antigen remains unknown. As processed by the authors: Sequence data from immunoSEQ were junction-only and lacked quality scores; consequently, filtering differed. TCRdb keeps only in-frame clones here, not all; method: immunoSEQ multiplex PCR. That table is the source of V, J and clone size, and D and trimming were worked out from the DNA. Of fewer than 700,000 clones in the sample, around 95% were seen once. Findings and limits, study-wide: Only a few donors were included, so the genetic and exposure-history diversity represented was limited.

Naive CD8 isolation took CD45RO-negative cells positively selected for CCR7 and excluded terminally differentiated effector memory CD45RA+ cells. CDR1 and CDR2 (germline): MNHEY, SVGAGI. The CDR3 contains 14 residues. V shed 3 bases and J 10 bases; nucleotides not matched to a gene: 8. The genes are TRBV6-5 and TRBJ1-4; TRBD1 agrees at 7 bases. The TCR was taken from a woman in her thirties in good health. Input material: naive CD8+ T cells sorted from blood. This chain's CDR3 is CASSYWQGEGKLFF. The CDR3 DNA reads as TGTGCCAGCAGTTATTGGCAGGGGGAGGGAAAACTGTTTTTT.